This T cell receptor beta chain was found in a study of cytomegalovirus exposure and HLA in healthy donors. On the study more broadly: From donors who were HLA-typed, an early data release held 65 million to 85 million unique TCRs.

Germline V gene lookup returns CDR1 SNHLY and CDR2 FYNNEI. This CDR3 is 11 amino acids long. V dropped 8 bases and J dropped 2 bases, with 6 bases sitting between them. Study outcomes and limitations: Researchers left out some V segments, among them TRBV6-2 and TRBV6-3, as indistinguishable. In an earlier analysis, in under 700 donors, most V segments appeared productive either ~87% or ~30% of the time. Trimming of TCR beta V- and J-genes showed a link, identified in a later analysis, to a missense DCLRE1C variant.

The PCR made use of 60 Vbeta and 13 Jbeta primers. Sequencing used immunoSEQ multiplex PCR; TCRdb keeps in-frame clones, though not all of them. The data show some 140,000 clones, around 78% seen once. In the case of this clone: Its antigen is undetermined.

The chain links TRBV2 to TRBJ2-5; D unresolved. This TCR was sampled from a woman between 18 and 30 years old in good health and CMV-seronegative. Sequenced material: PBMCs. The CDR3 DNA sequence: TGTGCCAGCCTTAAACAAGAGACCCAGTACTTC. It translates to CASLKQETQYF. The full variable domain, with the rest looked up from reference TRBV2 and TRBJ2-5, is EPEVTQTPSHQVTQMGQEVILRCVPISNHLYFYWYRQILGQKVEFLVSFYNNEISEKSEIFDDQFSVERPDGSNFTLKIRSTKLEDSAMYFCASLKQETQYFGPGTRLLVL.